The present T cell receptor beta chain was sequenced within a study of T cell responses to AZD1222 COVID-19 vaccine. Clones were read by immunoSEQ multiplex PCR, and TCRdb kept only the in-frame ones, dropping some. This table has 150,000 or so clones, 90% to 95% appearing once. The CDR3 consists of 15 residues. Trimming took off 0 bases at V and 6 bases at J, with 14 bases between the two ends. CDR1 and CDR2 from the germline V gene are LGHDT and YNNKEL (reference sequence). This receptor was obtained from an adult who received the AZD1222 COVID-19 vaccine. The chain has TRBV3-1 (or the pseudogene TRBV3-2) and TRBJ2-5; D possibly corresponds to TRBD1 (5 bases). Sequencing was performed on peripheral blood, taken 28 days after the second AZD1222 dose. Written as DNA, the CDR3 is TGTGCCAGCAGCCAAGAAGGAAAGGGGTATAAGACCCAGTACTTC. Amino acid sequence: CASSQEGKGYKTQYF.